This T cell receptor (beta chain) was identified in a study of Graves' ophthalmopathy and Graves' hyperthyroidism. At the level of the study: There was a collection of peripheral blood at initial diagnosis, before any treatment.

Having ophthalmopathy, the donors showed moderate-to-severe activity, CAS ≥3 and NOSPECS ≥4, with disease lasting under 3 months. Pregnancy or lactation, uncontrolled infections and other autoimmune diseases were grounds for excluding patients. CDR3 length equals 13 residues. Germline V gives CDR1 SGHTA, CDR2 FQGNSA. As the template, RNA transcripts were used to amplify TCR beta CDR3 regions. HTBI primers were employed in first-round RT-PCR, then a second-round multiplex PCR followed. Each CDR3 protein is one row after TCRdb ran MiXCR on the multiplex PCR reads. This sample has 650,000 to 800,000 distinct CDR3 sequences, with under 50% found just once. Comments on this clonotype: A much larger clonotype is one base distant, so this may be a read error.

The chain links TRBV7-2 to TRBJ1-2; 7 positions match TRBD1. This receptor was taken from an adult man with Graves' ophthalmopathy. Sample: peripheral blood. The CDR3 DNA sequence: TGTGCCGGCAGCTTCCGGGACAGCCGAGGCTACACCTTC. This translates into CAGSFRDSRGYTF.